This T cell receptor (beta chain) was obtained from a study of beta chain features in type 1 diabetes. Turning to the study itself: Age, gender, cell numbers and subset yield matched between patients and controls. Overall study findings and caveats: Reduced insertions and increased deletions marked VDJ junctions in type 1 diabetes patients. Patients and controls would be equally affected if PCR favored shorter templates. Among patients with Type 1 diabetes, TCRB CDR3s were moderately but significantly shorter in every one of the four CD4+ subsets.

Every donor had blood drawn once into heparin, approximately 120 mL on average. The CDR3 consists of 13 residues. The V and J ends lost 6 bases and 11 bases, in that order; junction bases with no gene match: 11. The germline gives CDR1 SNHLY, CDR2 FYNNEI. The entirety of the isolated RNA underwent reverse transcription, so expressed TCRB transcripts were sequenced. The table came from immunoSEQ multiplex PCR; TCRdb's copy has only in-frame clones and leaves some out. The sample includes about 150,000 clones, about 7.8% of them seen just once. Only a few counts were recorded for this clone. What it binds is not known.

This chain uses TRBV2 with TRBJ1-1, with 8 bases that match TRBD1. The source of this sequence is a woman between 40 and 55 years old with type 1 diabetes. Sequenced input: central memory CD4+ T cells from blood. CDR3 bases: TGTGCCAGCAGCGTGGGACAGGCTCTGAGGGCTTTCTTT. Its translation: CASSVGQALRAFF.